These T cell receptor beta chains were read from a single sample in a study of OX40 agonist ivuxolimab in advanced cancers. Clones were sequenced by immunoSEQ multiplex PCR, and TCRdb holds only the in-frame ones, with some missing. This sample carries about 74,000 clones, about 79% of them seen once, and the ten largest clones take 1.5% to 2%. The sequenced sample was CD4+ or CD8+ T cells sorted from blood, obtained in a trial of the OX40 agonist ivuxolimab. These receptors were obtained from an adult with an advanced solid tumor such as melanoma, head and neck, liver or kidney cancer. Each CDR3 is given with its conserved first and last residue. The D gene is left open where the match is weak. Only some rows state a clone size, as once, few, many or a class for expanded clones.

J	V	D	size	CDR3	DNA
TRBJ2-3	TRBV28	.	.	CASSLELGGFTDTQYF	TGTGCCAGCAGTTTGGAACTAGGGGGATTCACAGATACGCAGTATTTT
TRBJ2-3	TRBV18	TRBD2	.	CASSVIAGVDTQYF	TGTGCCAGCTCAGTCATAGCGGGAGTAGATACGCAGTATTTT
TRBJ2-2	TRBV11-2	.	.	CASKAGVNTGELFF	TGTGCCAGCAAGGCAGGGGTAAACACCGGGGAGCTGTTTTTT
TRBJ2-1	TRBV9	.	.	CASSTQPGGSLSYNEQFF	TGTGCCAGCAGCACGCAGCCCGGGGGATCTCTCTCCTACAATGAGCAGTTCTTC
TRBJ1-2	TRBV6-1	.	.	CASRDDGYYGYTF	TGTGCCAGCAGGGACGACGGCTACTATGGCTACACCTTC
TRBJ1-1	TRBV6-1	.	.	CASSFATNTEAFF	TGTGCCAGCAGTTTCGCAACGAACACTGAAGCTTTCTTT
TRBJ1-2	TRBV5-4	.	.	CASSLVQRGDGYTF	TGTGCCAGCAGCTTGGTCCAGAGGGGAGACGGCTACACCTTC
TRBJ2-5	TRBV5-1	.	.	CASGTVAGQETQYF	TGCGCCAGCGGCACCGTGGCAGGCCAAGAGACCCAGTACTTC
TRBJ1-1	TRBV27	TRBD1	.	CASRPGQGAFYTEAFF	TGTGCCAGCAGGCCGGGACAGGGGGCGTTCTACACTGAAGCTTTCTTT
TRBJ2-7	TRBV7-9	TRBD1	.	CASSLIAGRDSPYEQYF	TGTGCCAGCAGCTTAATCGCCGGCCGGGACAGTCCCTACGAGCAGTACTTC
TRBJ1-5	TRBV18	.	.	CASSPQGTSNQPQHF	TGTGCCAGCTCACCACAGGGTACCAGCAATCAGCCCCAGCATTTT
TRBJ2-3	TRBV9	.	.	CASSEGTSTDTQYF	TGTGCCAGCAGCGAAGGGACTAGCACAGATACGCAGTATTTT
TRBJ2-1	TRBV10-1	.	.	CASSDGDGGDNEQFF	TGCGCCAGCAGTGACGGGGACGGAGGCGACAATGAGCAGTTCTTC
TRBJ2-7	TRBV28	.	.	CASSWTRFGSYEQYF	TGTGCCAGCAGTTGGACGCGGTTCGGCTCCTACGAGCAGTACTTC
TRBJ1-5	TRBV28	.	.	CATHARDQPQHF	TGTGCCACACACGCCAGGGATCAGCCCCAGCATTTT
TRBJ2-1	TRBV7-6	.	.	CASSLNAGASYNEQFF	TGTGCCAGCAGCCTAAATGCGGGGGCCTCCTACAATGAGCAGTTCTTC
TRBJ2-2	TRBV21-1	.	once	CASSKPPRQGPNTGELFF	TGTGCCAGCAGCAAACCCCCACGACAGGGGCCGAACACCGGGGAGCTGTTTTTT
TRBJ2-3	TRBV2	TRBD2	.	CASRPSPGLAGTSWDTQYF	TGTGCCAGCAGGCCCAGCCCGGGACTAGCGGGGACTAGCTGGGATACGCAGTATTTT
TRBJ1-1	TRBV5-1	.	once	CASKNPAAGLEDTEAFF	TGCGCCAGCAAAAACCCAGCGGCAGGACTTGAGGACACTGAAGCTTTCTTT
TRBJ1-2	TRBV6-5	.	medium-sized	CASTKRSGNQYGYTF	TGTGCCAGCACCAAGAGGTCAGGGAACCAATATGGCTACACCTTC
TRBJ1-1	TRBV28	.	.	CASNARNTEAFF	TGTGCCAGCAATGCGAGAAACACTGAAGCTTTCTTT
TRBJ2-3	TRBV7-6	.	.	CASSKNRAGSTDTQYF	TGTGCCAGCTCAAAAAACCGGGCGGGGTCCACAGATACGCAGTATTTT
TRBJ2-7	TRBV6-1	.	.	CASSSGGALSYEQYF	TGTGCCAGCAGTTCAGGGGGGGCTCTCTCCTACGAGCAGTACTTC
TRBJ1-5	TRBV28	.	.	CASRGGPTHQPQHF	TGTGCCAGCAGAGGGGGACCGACTCATCAGCCCCAGCATTTT
TRBJ2-6	TRBV28	TRBD2	.	CASTPRWREGANVLTF	TGTGCCAGCACCCCGAGGTGGCGGGAGGGGGCCAACGTCCTGACTTTC
TRBJ2-3	TRBV11-2	TRBD2	.	CASSFSGRDTQYF	TGTGCCAGCAGCTTTAGCGGGAGGGATACGCAGTATTTT
TRBJ2-3	TRBV29-1	.	.	CSVKAGTTSTDTQYF	TGCAGCGTAAAGGCCGGGACCACAAGCACAGATACGCAGTATTTT
TRBJ1-2	TRBV5-6	.	.	CASSENGVGGRRRYTF	TGTGCCAGCAGCGAAAATGGGGTGGGCGGACGCCGGAGGTACACCTTC
TRBJ1-1	TRBV19	.	few	CASSPQPLNTEAFF	TGTGCCAGTAGTCCCCAACCCTTGAACACTGAAGCTTTCTTT
TRBJ1-3	TRBV19	.	.	CASKTDAGNTIYF	TGTGCCAGTAAGACAGACGCTGGAAACACCATATATTTT
TRBJ2-1	TRBV19	TRBD2	.	CASSSQRDDNEQFF	TGTGCCAGTAGTTCCCAGCGGGACGACAATGAGCAGTTCTTC
TRBJ1-5	TRBV5-6	TRBD1	.	CASSPTGSQPQHF	TGTGCCAGCAGCCCGACAGGGTCTCAGCCCCAGCATTTT
TRBJ2-5	TRBV7-2	.	.	CASSPPSGAGETQYF	TGTGCCAGCAGCCCACCATCGGGGGCAGGGGAGACCCAGTACTTC
TRBJ2-5	TRBV19	.	.	CASSPGGRYQETQYF	TGTGCCAGTAGCCCAGGAGGCCGATACCAAGAGACCCAGTACTTC
TRBJ2-3	TRBV27	TRBD2	.	CASSLRSREGTDTQYF	TGTGCCAGCAGTTTAAGGTCGCGGGAGGGGACAGATACGCAGTATTTT
TRBJ2-3	TRBV10-3	TRBD2	.	CASIAGDGTDTQYF	TGTGCCAGCATAGCGGGAGATGGTACAGATACGCAGTATTTT
TRBJ2-1	TRBV5-1	TRBD1	.	CASRTGGMNEQFF	TGCGCCAGCCGGACAGGGGGCATGAATGAGCAGTTCTTC
TRBJ2-1	TRBV28	.	.	CASSPTGGASSYNEQFF	TGTGCCAGCAGCCCTACTGGGGGGGCGAGCTCCTACAATGAGCAGTTCTTC
TRBJ2-3	TRBV5-1	TRBD2	.	CASSLRLAGPDTQYF	TGCGCCAGCAGCTTGCGGCTAGCGGGACCAGATACGCAGTATTTT
TRBJ2-7	TRBV7-8	TRBD2	.	CASSLDWAGGSYEQYF	TGTGCCAGCAGCTTAGATTGGGCGGGAGGCTCCTACGAGCAGTACTTC
TRBJ2-3	TRBV18	TRBD2	.	CASSPSASSIRTSGSRADTQYF	TGTGCCAGCTCACCATCAGCATCTTCCATTCGGACTAGCGGGAGTAGGGCAGATACGCAGTATTTT
TRBJ1-4	TRBV28	.	once	CASKDDARTNEKLFF	TGTGCCAGCAAGGATGATGCACGAACTAATGAAAAACTGTTTTTT
TRBJ2-3	TRBV19	.	.	CASSIGLSADTQYF	TGTGCCAGTAGTATAGGGCTGTCAGCGGATACGCAGTATTTT
TRBJ2-1	TRBV6-4	.	once	CASSPLVGSYNEQFF	TGTGCCAGCAGTCCCCTGGTAGGCTCCTACAATGAGCAGTTCTTC
TRBJ2-1	TRBV18	TRBD1	.	CASSGGQAYNEQFF	TGTGCCAGCTCAGGGGGACAGGCCTACAATGAGCAGTTCTTC
TRBJ2-1	TRBV7-9	.	.	CASSGRSNNEQFF	TGTGCCAGCAGCGGGAGGAGCAACAATGAGCAGTTCTTC
TRBJ1-4	TRBV19	.	.	CASSIGGDEKLFF	TGTGCCAGTAGTATAGGTGGGGACGAAAAACTGTTTTTT
TRBJ2-3	TRBV29-1	TRBD1	.	CSEQGAEGTQYF	TGCAGCGAACAGGGGGCCGAGGGTACGCAGTATTTT
TRBJ2-2	TRBV11-2	.	.	CASSLVRSDPGELFF	TGTGCCAGCAGCTTAGTTAGGTCGGATCCCGGGGAGCTGTTTTTT
TRBJ2-7	TRBV5-1	TRBD1	.	CASSRGQAYPEQYF	TGCGCCAGCAGCCGGGGACAGGCTTACCCCGAGCAGTACTTC